This T cell receptor beta chain was identified during a study of blood T cell repertoires in COVID-19. Study context: Material from acute and convalescent COVID-19 was sourced from the United States, Italy and Spain. In each case, the material was cDNA or gDNA derived from T cells, B-cell-depleted T cells, or PBMCs.

Per the original methods: Reference gene primer amplification yielded estimated nucleated cell counts. Here immunoSEQ multiplex PCR was the method, and the copy in TCRdb shows in-frame clones only, minus some. That table furnishes V, J and clone size, whereas the DNA furnished D and trimming. The data hold 150,000 to 200,000 clones, with 78% observed a single time. This CDR3 spans 13 amino acids. Germline lookup yields CDR1 SQVTM and CDR2 ANQGSEA. Trimming cost V 4 bases and J 12 bases, with 19 bases left between them. The chain is built from TRBV29-1 and TRBJ2-1; D unresolved. The receptor was isolated from a woman of 80 years or more with acute or convalescent COVID-19. The sequenced sample was peripheral blood. The CDR3 reads CSVGSAAGRGQFF. The CDR3 nucleotides are TGCAGCGTTGGGTCGGCCGCTGGCCGAGGGCAGTTCTTC.